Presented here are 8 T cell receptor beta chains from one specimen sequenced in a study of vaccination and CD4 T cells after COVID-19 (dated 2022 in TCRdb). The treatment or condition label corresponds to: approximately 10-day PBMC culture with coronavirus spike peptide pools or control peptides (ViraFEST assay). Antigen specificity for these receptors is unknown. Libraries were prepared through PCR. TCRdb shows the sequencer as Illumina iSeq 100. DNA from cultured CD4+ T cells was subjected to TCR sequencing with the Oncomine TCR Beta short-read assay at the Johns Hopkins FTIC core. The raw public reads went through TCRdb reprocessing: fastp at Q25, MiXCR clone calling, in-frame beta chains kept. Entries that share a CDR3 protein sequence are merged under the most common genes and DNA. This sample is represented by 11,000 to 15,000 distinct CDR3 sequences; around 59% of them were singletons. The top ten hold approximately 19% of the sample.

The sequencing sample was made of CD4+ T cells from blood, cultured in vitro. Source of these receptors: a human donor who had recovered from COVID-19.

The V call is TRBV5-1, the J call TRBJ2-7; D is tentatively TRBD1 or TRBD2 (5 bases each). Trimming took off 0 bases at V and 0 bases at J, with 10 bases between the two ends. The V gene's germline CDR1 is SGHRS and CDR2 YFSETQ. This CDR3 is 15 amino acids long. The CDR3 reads CASSLDSGSSYEQYF. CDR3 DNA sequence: TGCGCCAGCAGCTTGGATTCAGGGAGCTCCTACGAGCAGTACTTC.

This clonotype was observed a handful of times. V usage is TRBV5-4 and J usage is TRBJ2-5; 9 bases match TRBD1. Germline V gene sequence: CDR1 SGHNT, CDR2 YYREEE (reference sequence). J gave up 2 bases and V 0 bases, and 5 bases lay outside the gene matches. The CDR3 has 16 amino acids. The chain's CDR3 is CASSLGYRGLQETQYF. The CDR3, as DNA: TGTGCCAGCAGCTTGGGGTACAGGGGGCTACAAGAGACCCAGTACTTC.

DNA of the CDR3: TGTGCCAGCAGCTTTAGGAGAGATCAGCCCCAGCATTTT. Protein sequence: CASSFRRDQPQHF. The rearrangement uses TRBV7-9 and TRBJ1-5; D is unclear. Trimming cost V 3 bases and J 5 bases, with 8 bases left between them. CDR1 is SEHNR and CDR2 is FQNEAQ in the germline V gene (reference sequence). The CDR3 runs 13 residues.

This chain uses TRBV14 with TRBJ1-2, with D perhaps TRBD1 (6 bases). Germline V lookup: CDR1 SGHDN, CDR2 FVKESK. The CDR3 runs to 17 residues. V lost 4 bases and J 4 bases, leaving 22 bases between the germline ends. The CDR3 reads CASSPRAVTGPTYGYTF. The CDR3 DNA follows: TGTGCCAGCAGCCCCCGAGCCGTCACAGGGCCTACCTATGGCTACACCTTC.

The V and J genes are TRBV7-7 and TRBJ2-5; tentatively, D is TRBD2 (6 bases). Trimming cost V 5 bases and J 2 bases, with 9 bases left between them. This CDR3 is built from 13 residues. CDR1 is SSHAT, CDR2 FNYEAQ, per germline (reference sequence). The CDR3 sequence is CASSAGLQETQYF. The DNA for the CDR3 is TGTGCCAGCAGCGCGGGACTGCAAGAGACCCAGTACTTC.

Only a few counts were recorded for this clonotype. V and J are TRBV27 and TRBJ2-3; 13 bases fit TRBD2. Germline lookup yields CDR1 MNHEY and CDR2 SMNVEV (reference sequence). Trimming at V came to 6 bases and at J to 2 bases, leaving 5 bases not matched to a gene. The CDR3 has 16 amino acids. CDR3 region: CASSDGLAGVTDTQYF. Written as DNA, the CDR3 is TGTGCCAGCAGCGACGGACTAGCGGGAGTCACAGATACGCAGTATTTT.

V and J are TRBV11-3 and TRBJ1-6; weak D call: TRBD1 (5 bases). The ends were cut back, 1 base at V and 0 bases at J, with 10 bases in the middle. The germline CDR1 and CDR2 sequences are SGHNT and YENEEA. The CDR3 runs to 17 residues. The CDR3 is CASSLAGGSSYNSPLHF. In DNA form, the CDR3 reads TGTGCCAGCAGCTTAGCTGGGGGAAGCTCCTATAATTCACCCCTCCACTTT.

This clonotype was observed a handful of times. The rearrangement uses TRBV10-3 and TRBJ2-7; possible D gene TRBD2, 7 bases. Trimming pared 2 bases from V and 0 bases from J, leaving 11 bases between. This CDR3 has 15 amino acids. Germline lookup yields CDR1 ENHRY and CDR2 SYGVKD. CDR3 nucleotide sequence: TGTGCCATCAGTGAGCGGGGGGCCACCTCCTACGAGCAGTACTTC. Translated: CAISERGATSYEQYF.